The 2 T cell receptor beta chains reported below all come from one sample, sequenced in a study of graft-versus-host responses after intestinal transplantation (dated by TCRdb to the early 2020s). For these receptors, no antigen is known. The time point label of this sample denotes: cells obtained before transplantation from donor or recipient. Library construction relied on the immunoSEQ multiplex PCR assay. Drawn from immuneACCESS, this table holds only the in-frame rearrangements with V and J called that TCRdb kept. Clones are partly lost; checked studies trace under half to an unresolved V gene and leave the rest unexplained. This sample holds around 100,000 clones; roughly 84% were observed only once. Of the sample, 0.95% is held by the ten largest clones. The sample in question was unstimulated CD4+ T cells sorted from spleen or lymph node cells, obtained before transplant. The receptors here all came from a human donor who was the organ donor for an intestinal transplant.

The rearrangement links TRBV4-2 to TRBJ2-3, with 8 bases lining up with TRBD2. Trimming took 0 bases from V and 4 from J; bases not matched to a gene: 3. Germline-derived CDR1 and CDR2 are LGHNA and YNFKEQ. This CDR3 has 15 amino acids. CDR3 amino acids: CASSQDHGGADTQYF. DNA of the CDR3: TGTGCCAGCAGCCAAGATCACGGGGGGGCAGATACGCAGTATTTT.

The chain carries TRBV5-1 and TRBJ1-3; possible D gene TRBD1, 5 bases. Germline CDR1 and CDR2: SGHRS and YFSETQ. The CDR3 is 16 amino acids. Trimming took 5 bases from V and 1 from J, leaving 16 bases between them. The CDR3 coding sequence is TGCGCCAGCAGGCGATCGACAGCGCTTTCTGGAAACACCATATATTTT. This encodes CASRRSTALSGNTIYF. The entire variable domain, with the rest obtained from reference TRBV5-1 and TRBJ1-3, is as follows: KAGVTQTPRYLIKTRGQQVTLSCSPISGHRSVSWYQQTPGQGLQFLFEYFSETQRNKGNFPGRFSGRQFSNSRSEMNVSTLELGDSALYLCASRRSTALSGNTIYFGEGSWLTVV.